The clone carrying this T cell receptor beta chain came up a few times. Its antigen remains unknown. The data were taken from a study of a mutant IDH1 vaccine in newly diagnosed glioma. Study overall: Vaccination followed radiotherapy alone by 4-6 weeks, or accompanied temozolomide cycles. Study-level findings and limits: Changes to the top peripheral T cell clonotypes appeared unrelated to pseudoprogression.

Regarding time point: week 47, end of study. In the vaccine, a single dose held 300 ug of the mutant IDH1 20-mer peptide, along with topical imiquimod. This table comes from immunoSEQ multiplex PCR, and its TCRdb copy is limited to in-frame clones, with some not included. The top ten clones hold roughly 5% of a sample with approximately 56,000 clones, around three quarters of them seen once. J lost 6 bases, V lost 4 bases, and 5 bases had no gene match. Germline-derived CDR1 and CDR2 are SGHNT and YYREEE (reference sequence). The CDR3 sequence is 15 residues long. Here the sequenced sample was PBMCs, taken from a glioma patient whose treatment included an IDH1 peptide vaccine. The rearrangement links TRBV5-4 to TRBJ1-4; the match to TRBD1 covers 11 bases. The receptor was derived from a man aged 50 to 59 with glioma. The CDR3 sequence is CASSPGTGGDEKLFF. CDR3 DNA sequence: TGTGCCAGCAGCCCCGGGACAGGGGGGGATGAAAAACTGTTTTTT.